The 29 T cell receptor beta chains reported below all come from one sample, sequenced in a study of cytomegalovirus exposure and HLA in healthy donors. This PCR relied on a set of 60 Vbeta primers and 13 Jbeta primers. Clones were read by immunoSEQ multiplex PCR, and TCRdb kept only the in-frame ones, dropping some. The data hold around 150,000 clones, with about four fifths observed a single time. Sequenced material: PBMCs. Receptors originate from a man aged 50-60 years in good health and CMV-seropositive.

Notes on this clone: This sample also contains other DNA sequences that code for the same CDR3. The chain uses TRBV5-4 and TRBJ2-1; 9 nucleotides match TRBD2. CDR1 is SGHNT, CDR2 YYREEE, per germline (reference sequence). After removal of 0 bases from V and 0 bases from J, the junction contained 1 base not matched to a gene. CDR3 length: 16 amino acids. In DNA, the CDR3 is TGTGCCAGCAGCTTGGGCGGGGGGGGCTCCTACAATGAGCAGTTCTTC. Protein: CASSLGGGGSYNEQFF.

V gene TRBV5-8 combines with J gene TRBJ1-2; possible D gene TRBD1, 6 bases. The V gene lost 2 bases and the J gene lost 4 bases, with 9 bases spanning the gap. CDR3 size: 13 residues. Per the germline V gene, CDR1 is SGHTS and CDR2 is YDEGEE. In DNA, the CDR3 is TGTGCCAGCAGCTTAGGGGGTTTCTATGGCTACACCTTC. It is translated as CASSLGGFYGYTF.

This clone appeared once. This sequence joins TRBV11-2 and TRBJ1-3, with D possibly being TRBD1 (6 bases). Germline V lookup: CDR1 SGHAT, CDR2 FQNNGV. The CDR3 has 17 amino acids. V was trimmed by 2 bases and J by 0 bases, leaving 14 bases between them. CDR3 sequence (DNA): TGTGCCAGCAGCTTACTGGGTGCAGGGGACTCTGGAAACACCATATATTTT. Its protein product is CASSLLGAGDSGNTIYF.

DNA of the CDR3: TGCGCCAGCAGCCCGGGGAACCAAGGTGGAAACACCATATATTTT. Amino acid sequence: CASSPGNQGGNTIYF. The chain combines TRBV4-3 with TRBJ1-3; D not resolved. V lost 4 bases to trimming and J lost 3 bases, with 13 bases between them. CDR1 LGHNA and CDR2 YSLEER come from the germline V gene. The CDR3 has 15 residues.

J is TRBJ2-7 and V is TRBV5-6, with TRBD1 identical over 7 bases. The germline V gene encodes CDR1 SGHDT and CDR2 YYEEEE. Trimming took 3 bases from V and 2 from J; bases not matched to a gene: 2. This CDR3 region has 13 residues. The CDR3 DNA reads as TGTGCCAGCAGCTCGACAGGGCCCTACGAGCAGTACTTC. Amino acids: CASSSTGPYEQYF.

On this clone itself: The same CDR3 is also encoded by other DNA sequences in this sample. The chain links TRBV9 to TRBJ1-1; 7 bases map to TRBD1. Germline V CDR1 and CDR2: SGDLS, YYNGEE. CDR3 length: 15 residues. V trimming: 4 bases; J trimming: 1 base; junction bases outside the gene matches: 7. As DNA, the CDR3 is TGTGCCAGCAGCCCCCGGACAGGACAGAACACTGAAGCTTTCTTT. Protein: CASSPRTGQNTEAFF.

V is TRBV7-9 and J is TRBJ2-6, with TRBD1 as a possible D gene (6 bases). Trimming cost V 3 bases and J 4 bases, with 22 bases left between them. Germline V gene data show CDR1 as SEHNR and CDR2 as FQNEAQ (reference sequence). The CDR3 loop spans 19 amino acids. The CDR3 spells CASSLDRPAGESGANVLTF. For the CDR3, the DNA is TGTGCCAGCAGCTTGGATCGTCCAGCAGGGGAGTCAGGGGCCAACGTCCTGACTTTC. Variable domain in full (rest from reference TRBV7-9 and TRBJ2-6): DTGVSQNPRHKITKRGQNVTFRCDPISEHNRLYWYRQTLGQGPEFLTYFQNEAQLEKSRLLSDRFSAERPKGSFSTLEIQRTEQGDSAMYLCASSLDRPAGESGANVLTFGAGSRLTVL.

This sequence joins TRBV4-3 and TRBJ2-2; TRBD1 is a possible D gene (5 bases). This CDR3 spans 17 amino acids. From germline, CDR1 is LGHNA and CDR2 YSLEER. The germline V and J ends were trimmed by 1 base and 4 bases, with 16 bases remaining between them. The DNA for the CDR3 is TGCGCCAGCAGCCAAGTCATAATAGGGGCCAGCACCGGGGAGCTGTTTTTT. Translation: CASSQVIIGASTGELFF.

The CDR3 loop reads CATSQDTQPQHF. The CDR3 nucleotides are TGTGCCACCAGCCAGGACACTCAGCCCCAGCATTTT. The chain combines TRBV15 with TRBJ1-5; D is possibly TRBD1 (5 bases). The CDR3 sequence is 12 residues long. Germline loops: CDR1 LNHNV, CDR2 YYDKDF (reference sequence). Trimming shortened V by 5 bases and J by 6 bases, and 8 bases separated the two germline ends.

J is TRBJ2-7 and V is TRBV28, with 10 bases fitting TRBD2. This CDR3 comprises 14 residues. Trimming removed 6 bases from V and 4 bases from J; junction bases left unmatched: 6. Germline V gene lookup returns CDR1 MDHEN and CDR2 SYDVKM. This CDR3 is CASSRLAGSYEQYF. CDR3 DNA: TGTGCCAGCAGCCGACTAGCGGGCTCATACGAGCAGTACTTC. Combining the CDR3 with reference TRBV28 and TRBJ2-7 gives the whole variable domain DVKVTQSSRYLVKRTGEKVFLECVQDMDHENMFWYRQDPGLGLRLIYFSYDVKMKEKGDIPEGYSVSREKKERFSLILESASTNQTSMYLCASSRLAGSYEQYFGPGTRLTVT.

In this sample, this clone turned up once. The J gene is TRBJ2-7, the V gene TRBV5-4, with D perhaps TRBD2 (6 bases). The CDR3 extends over 15 amino acids. The germline V gene encodes CDR1 SGHNT and CDR2 YYREEE (reference sequence). Trimming shortened V by 4 bases and J by 3 bases, and 17 bases separated the two germline ends. CDR3 DNA sequence: TGTGCCAGCAGCGTCCCGGGAGCGGTTGACTACGAGCAGTACTTC. It yields the protein CASSVPGAVDYEQYF.

V gene TRBV28 combines with J gene TRBJ2-1; 8 nucleotides line up with TRBD1. Germline trimming cut 5 bases from V and 4 bases from J; bases unmatched to any gene: 10. The CDR3 is 16 amino acids. Germline CDR1 is MDHEN and CDR2 is SYDVKM. As DNA, the CDR3 is TGTGCCAGCAGTGCTACCGGGACAGGACAGTACAATGAGCAGTTCTTC. Protein: CASSATGTGQYNEQFF.

The J gene is TRBJ2-3, the V gene TRBV29-1; 8 bases are shared with TRBD2. Trimming took 7 bases from V and 5 from J; bases not matched to a gene: 14. The CDR3 length is 15 residues. Germline CDR1 is SQVTM and CDR2 is ANQGSEA. CDR3: CSAAAGSGSGDTQYF. CDR3 DNA: TGCAGCGCTGCCGCCGGAAGCGGGAGTGGAGATACGCAGTATTTT.

The chain has TRBV28 and TRBJ2-1, with D possibly being TRBD2 (5 bases). The CDR3 extends over 12 amino acids. V was pared by 5 bases and J by 8 bases, with 10 bases between. Germline V gene lookup returns CDR1 MDHEN and CDR2 SYDVKM. CDR3 protein: CASSTLVDEQFF. The CDR3 DNA reads TGTGCCAGCAGTACACTAGTTGATGAGCAGTTCTTC.

The CDR3 region is CASSPPGGRSQPQHF. In DNA form, the CDR3 reads TGTGCCAGCTCCCCGCCGGGGGGACGTAGTCAGCCCCAGCATTTT. The chain is built from TRBV18 and TRBJ1-5, with D perhaps TRBD1 (5 bases). V dropped 6 bases and J dropped 6 bases, with 18 bases sitting between them. Germline CDR1 is KGHSH and CDR2 is LQKENI. The CDR3 loop spans 15 amino acids.

This chain uses TRBV4-3 with TRBJ1-6; a weak D match, TRBD1 (6 bases). V lost 3 bases and J lost 9, with 12 bases in between. This CDR3 is 14 amino acids long. CDR1 and CDR2 (germline): LGHNA, YSLEER. The CDR3 DNA follows: TGCGCCAGCAGCCACAGGGGCAGGTTTTCACCCCTCCACTTT. Its translation is CASSHRGRFSPLHF.

The genes are TRBV18 and TRBJ1-2, with D possibly being TRBD1 (6 bases). Trimming removed 1 base from V and 1 base from J, with 10 bases in between. The germline V gene has CDR1 KGHSH and CDR2 LQKENI. The CDR3 consists of 15 residues. The CDR3 reads CASSPRSGDNYGYTF. CDR3 coding DNA: TGTGCCAGCTCACCACGTTCAGGGGATAACTATGGCTACACCTTC. The whole variable domain, remainder taken from reference TRBV18 and TRBJ1-2, is NAGVMQNPRHLVRRRGQEARLRCSPMKGHSHVYWYRQLPEEGLKFMVYLQKENIIDESGMPKERFSAEFPKEGPSILRIQQVVRGDSAAYFCASSPRSGDNYGYTFGSGTRLTVV.

The V call is TRBV2, the J call TRBJ1-1; D call uncertain. Germline lookup yields CDR1 SNHLY and CDR2 FYNNEI. Between the trimmed V and J ends, which lost 6 bases and 5 bases, there was a span of 16 bases. CDR3 size: 14 residues. Here the CDR3 reads CASRSDAGGTEAFF. The CDR3 DNA sequence: TGTGCCAGCAGGAGTGATGCCGGCGGGACTGAAGCTTTCTTT.

The chain links TRBV4-3 to TRBJ1-4; D gene uncertain. CDR1 is LGHNA and CDR2 is YSLEER in the germline V gene. CDR3 size: 14 residues. V lost 0 bases to trimming and J lost 4 bases, with 6 bases between them. CDR3: CASSQDGSNEKLFF. The DNA for the CDR3 is TGCGCCAGCAGCCAAGATGGGAGTAATGAAAAACTGTTTTTT.

This chain connects TRBV28 to TRBJ1-2, with 9 bases that match TRBD1. Unmatched junction bases numbered 7, after V lost 7 bases and J lost 4 bases. CDR3 length equals 14 residues. Germline V lookup: CDR1 MDHEN, CDR2 SYDVKM. The CDR3 region is CASTRGTGTYGYTF. The CDR3 nucleotides read TGTGCCAGCACCCGTGGGACAGGGACCTATGGCTACACCTTC.

The genes are TRBV19 and TRBJ1-2; 10 bases line up with TRBD1. V was clipped by 7 bases and J by 8 bases; unmatched bases: 7. The CDR3 is made up of 13 amino acids. The germline V gene encodes CDR1 LNHDA and CDR2 SQIVND (reference sequence). The CDR3, as DNA: TGTGCCAGTACCGGACAGGGGGTAGGAGGCTACACCTTC. It yields the protein CASTGQGVGGYTF.

CDR3 sequence reads: CASSPTGITKNIQYF. Here the CDR3 DNA reads TGTGCCAGCAGTCCGACAGGGATTACCAAAAACATTCAGTACTTC. The genes are TRBV28 and TRBJ2-4, with 7 bases that match TRBD1. The length of the CDR3 is 15 residues. Trimming removed 5 bases from V and 2 bases from J; junction bases left unmatched: 6. Germline CDR1 and CDR2: MDHEN and SYDVKM.

The V call is TRBV15, the J call TRBJ1-2; D is perhaps TRBD1 (5 bases). Trimming shortened V by 8 bases and J by 3 bases, and 13 bases separated the two germline ends. This CDR3 contains 13 residues. CDR1 is LNHNV, CDR2 YYDKDF, per germline (reference sequence). In DNA, the CDR3 is TGTGCCACCGAGGCAGCGGGACACTATGGCTACACCTTC. As protein: CATEAAGHYGYTF.

CDR3 DNA sequence: TGTGCCAGCAGTGGAGCTAGCGGGAGGGTGACCGGGGAGCTGTTTTTT. This encodes CASSGASGRVTGELFF. J is TRBJ2-2 and V is TRBV25-1; 12 bases map to TRBD2. The J segment lost 5 bases and the V segment lost 4 bases, leaving 5 bases of the junction unmatched. The CDR3 sequence is 16 residues long. The germline V gene has CDR1 MGHDK and CDR2 SYGVNS.

Here the CDR3 DNA reads TGTGCCAGCAGCTTAGGCGCTAGCCACTACACCGGGGAGCTGTTTTTT. It codes for CASSLGASHYTGELFF. The rearrangement links TRBV11-2 to TRBJ2-2; maybe TRBD2 (5 bases). V was pared by 1 base and J by 3 bases, with 12 bases between. This CDR3 region has 16 residues. CDR1 SGHAT and CDR2 FQNNGV come from the germline V gene.

The V and J genes are TRBV28 and TRBJ1-2, with TRBD1 matching over 11 bases. V lost 7 bases to trimming and J lost 5 bases; unmatched junction nucleotides: 6. CDR3 size: 14 residues. Germline V gene lookup returns CDR1 MDHEN and CDR2 SYDVKM. Here the CDR3 reads CASTGGTGGYGYTF. The CDR3 DNA reads TGTGCCAGCACCGGGGGGACAGGGGGTTATGGCTACACCTTC.

This clone has only one observation. V is TRBV18 and J is TRBJ2-5, with 8 bases aligning to TRBD1. The CDR3 covers 17 residues. After removal of 3 bases from V and 5 bases from J, the junction contained 14 bases not matched to a gene. Germline V gene lookup returns CDR1 KGHSH and CDR2 LQKENI. CDR3 residues: CASSPRSGQGNSETQYF. CDR3 sequence (DNA): TGTGCCAGCTCACCCCGCAGTGGACAGGGTAATTCGGAGACCCAGTACTTC.

CDR3 residues: CASRTRSGTGSDTQYF. The CDR3 nucleotides are TGTGCCAGCAGAACCCGATCCGGGACAGGGTCAGATACGCAGTATTTT. The chain couples TRBV7-9 to TRBJ2-3, with 9 positions matching TRBD1. Germline-derived CDR1 and CDR2 are SEHNR and FQNEAQ (reference sequence). V lost 6 bases to trimming and J lost 4 bases; unmatched junction nucleotides: 11. The CDR3 runs 16 residues.

Comment on this clone: Other DNA sequences in the sample encode the same CDR3. This sequence joins TRBV6-1 and TRBJ2-5, with TRBD2 as a possible D gene (6 bases). V dropped 3 bases and J dropped 0 bases, with 11 bases sitting between them. This CDR3 has 15 amino acids. Germline V CDR1 and CDR2: MNHNS, SASEGT. CDR3 sequence (DNA): TGTGCCAGCAGTGAGGTCGCGGGGCACCAAGAGACCCAGTACTTC. This translates into CASSEVAGHQETQYF.